The 32 T cell receptor beta chains listed next were all sequenced from one sample in a study of blood T cell repertoires in COVID-19. TCRdb's copy holds only in-frame clones and misses some; the assay was immunoSEQ multiplex PCR. The table has around 270,000 clones, 88% seen once; the top ten hold about 2.9%. The specimen sequenced was PBMCs or T cells enriched from blood (not recorded which). All receptors come from a woman in her thirties or forties who had been exposed to COVID-19.

The J gene is TRBJ2-3, the V gene TRBV10-3; D uncertain. Germline CDR1 is ENHRY and CDR2 is SYGVKD. The CDR3 is made up of 13 amino acids. The V end was cut by 8 bases, the J end by 3 bases, with 12 bases between. CDR3 coding DNA: TGTGCCATCCTCCAGGAAAGGACAGATACGCAGTATTTT. Its protein is CAILQERTDTQYF.

This clone was counted a few times. The V gene is TRBV19, the J gene TRBJ1-2; TRBD1 is a possible D gene (6 bases). Between the trimmed V and J ends, which lost 6 bases and 8 bases, there was a span of 13 bases. The V gene's germline CDR1 is LNHDA and CDR2 SQIVND (reference sequence). This CDR3 has 12 residues. DNA for the CDR3: TGTGCCAGTAGGACAAGGGGGAGCGGCTACACCTTC. Its protein is CASRTRGSGYTF.

This clone appeared a few times. The chain carries TRBV7-9 and TRBJ2-7; D may be TRBD1 (5 bases). Germline-derived CDR1 and CDR2 are SEHNR and FQNEAQ (reference sequence). With 1 base removed from V and 0 bases from J, the gap between germline ends came to 10 bases. The CDR3 spans 15 residues. Here the CDR3 DNA reads TGTGCCAGCAGCTTAGGGGGCAGTAGCTCCTACGAGCAGTACGTC. This gives the protein CASSLGGSSSYEQYV.

Regarding this clone: At one boundary the junction diverges from the germline segment, which might be a read error. The J gene is TRBJ2-3, the V gene TRBV5-1; D is unresolved. The germline gives CDR1 SGHRS, CDR2 YFSETQ. This CDR3 has 13 residues. DNA of the CDR3: TGTGCCAGCAGCTTCCTTCTGACAGATACGCAGTATTTT. Translating gives CASSFLLTDTQYF.

J is TRBJ2-7 and V is TRBV5-6, with TRBD2 matching 7 bases. Germline V gene sequence: CDR1 SGHDT, CDR2 YYEEEE. Trimming cost V 2 bases and J 2 bases; bases outside gene matches: 7. The CDR3 has 15 amino acids. CDR3 DNA sequence: TGTGCCAGCAGCTTAAGCGGGGTTCTGGCCTACGAGCAGTACTTC. Its protein is CASSLSGVLAYEQYF.

This clone came up once. The chain carries TRBV7-2 and TRBJ2-7; the D gene is possibly TRBD2 (5 bases). The CDR3 is made up of 13 amino acids. Germline V gene lookup returns CDR1 SGHTA and CDR2 FQGNSA. Trimming removed 3 bases from V and 7 bases from J, with 13 bases in between. The CDR3 DNA follows: TGTGCCAGCAGCTTTGGGCCACGGGGAGAGCAGTACGTC. Its translation: CASSFGPRGEQYV.

The gene calls are TRBV9 and TRBJ2-1; TRBD2 agrees at 8 bases. Losses at the gene ends were 0 bases for V and 6 bases for J; bases not matched to a gene: 11. Germline-derived CDR1 and CDR2 are SGDLS and YYNGEE. The CDR3 totals 17 residues. CDR3 in amino acids: CASSVGSTSGSSNEQFF. CDR3 DNA: TGTGCCAGCAGCGTAGGTTCTACAAGCGGGAGCAGCAATGAGCAGTTCTTC.

The chain combines TRBV7-2 with TRBJ1-1, with TRBD1 matching over 7 bases. The CDR3 spans 17 residues. V shed 5 bases, J shed 4 bases, and the junction held 16 bases outside the gene matches. CDR1 SGHTA and CDR2 FQGNSA come from the germline V gene. CDR3 region: CASSPTGVTPLGTEAFF. The CDR3 DNA follows: TGTGCCAGCAGCCCCACAGGGGTAACGCCGCTAGGCACTGAAGCTTTCTTT.

The chain employs TRBV30 and TRBJ2-5; tentative D call: TRBD1 (6 bases). The CDR3 runs 14 residues. Germline CDR1 GTSNPN, CDR2 SVGIG (reference sequence). With 2 bases removed from V and 5 bases from J, the gap between germline ends came to 15 bases. CDR3 in DNA: TGTGCCTGGAGTCCTCTGGGGGCCGGGGAGACCCAGTACTTC. This encodes CAWSPLGAGETQYF.

The chain recombines TRBV21-1 with TRBJ1-2; the D call of TRBD1 is as the table states it, not checked on the DNA. TRBV21-1 corresponds to a pseudogene. The CDR3 contains 16 residues. The CDR3 coding sequence is TGTGCCAGCAGCAAAGTAGTGTGTGGGACAGGCTATGGCTACACCTTC. Its translation: CASSKVVCGTGYGYTF.

The rearrangement links TRBV11-3 to TRBJ1-5; perhaps TRBD1 as D (6 bases). The CDR3 covers 12 residues. V dropped 6 bases and J dropped 4 bases, with 7 bases sitting between them. The germline V gene encodes CDR1 SGHNT and CDR2 YENEEA. CDR3 DNA sequence: TGTGCCAGCAGTCAGGGGAATCAGCCCCAGCATTTT. Amino acid sequence: CASSQGNQPQHF.

The gene calls are TRBV7-2 and TRBJ2-1; 9 nucleotides agree with TRBD1. Germline V gene lookup returns CDR1 SGHTA and CDR2 FQGNSA. V was pared by 5 bases and J by 4 bases, with 9 bases of the junction left unmatched. The CDR3 runs 16 residues. The CDR3 loop reads CASSAQPGTGYNEQFF. The CDR3 DNA reads TGTGCCAGCAGCGCCCAACCCGGGACAGGGTACAATGAGCAGTTCTTC.

The chain employs TRBV28 and TRBJ1-2; 7 bases are shared with TRBD1. This CDR3 is built from 12 residues. Germline V lookup: CDR1 MDHEN, CDR2 SYDVKM. With V trimmed by 5 bases and J by 8 bases, 5 bases remained unmatched. CDR3 protein: CASSGTGAGYTF. The CDR3 coding sequence is TGTGCCAGCAGTGGCACAGGGGCAGGCTACACCTTC.

In DNA form, the CDR3 reads TGTGCCAGCAGCCCCACACGGGACAGGGGGCTGGCCTATGGCTACACCTTC. Its protein is CASSPTRDRGLAYGYTF. The chain recombines TRBV28 with TRBJ1-2, with TRBD1 matching over 12 bases. This CDR3 is built from 17 residues. CDR1 and CDR2 from the germline V gene are MDHEN and SYDVKM. J gave up 4 bases and V 6 bases, and 12 bases lay outside the gene matches.

This clone was seen a few times. The rearrangement uses TRBV7-2 and TRBJ1-2; TRBD1 might be the D (5 bases). This CDR3 is built from 15 residues. The V gene lost 5 bases and the J gene lost 2 bases, with 15 bases spanning the gap. The germline V gene encodes CDR1 SGHTA and CDR2 FQGNSA. The CDR3 reads CASSTGHSRNYGYTF. As DNA, the CDR3 is TGTGCCAGCAGCACCGGACATTCCCGGAACTATGGCTACACCTTC.

The chain is built from TRBV7-2 and TRBJ2-2, with 7 bases fitting TRBD1. Germline CDR1 reads SGHTA; CDR2 reads FQGNSA. This CDR3 contains 13 residues. The V segment lost 10 bases and the J segment 4 bases; nucleotides outside the gene matches: 6. CDR3 sequence (DNA): TGTGCCACCGCGGACAGGTCCACCGGGGAGCTGTTTTTT. Amino acids: CATADRSTGELFF.

This chain joins TRBV21-1 and TRBJ2-5; the table's D gene call, TRBD1, was not cross checked with the DNA. TRBV21-1 is given as a pseudogene. The CDR3 spans 14 residues. CDR3 bases: TGTGCCAGTCATCAGGGGCAGAACCAAGAGACCCAGTACTTC. Protein: CASHQGQNQETQYF.

Only a few counts were recorded for this clone. This chain joins TRBV6-5 and TRBJ2-2; no clear D gene. This CDR3 region has 14 residues. The V gene's germline CDR1 is MNHEY and CDR2 SVGAGI. The chain's CDR3 is CATNDKSGTGELFF. The CDR3 nucleotides are TGTGCTACAAACGACAAATCCGGCACCGGGGAGCTGTTTTTT.

DNA for the CDR3: TGTGCCAGCAGCCAAGGACATACGAACACCGGGGAGCTGTTTTTT. Its translation: CASSQGHTNTGELFF. The rearrangement joins TRBV7-3 to TRBJ2-2, with D perhaps TRBD1 (5 bases). Germline V CDR1 and CDR2: SGHTA, FQGTGA. Trimming stripped 5 bases from V and 0 bases from J, with 10 bases between. The CDR3 is 15 amino acids. The complete variable domain, with remaining parts taken from reference TRBV7-3 and TRBJ2-2, reads GAGVSQTPSNKVTEKGKYVELRCDPISGHTALYWYRQSLGQGPEFLIYFQGTGAADDSGLPNDRFFAVRPEGSVSTLKIQRTERGDSAVYLCASSQGHTNTGELFFGEGSRLTVL.

This chain connects TRBV19 to TRBJ2-1; D is possibly TRBD2 (6 bases). The CDR3 has 15 amino acids. Germline CDR1 and CDR2: LNHDA and SQIVND (reference sequence). V dropped 6 bases and J dropped 6 bases, with 18 bases sitting between them. CDR3 DNA: TGTGCCAGTAGGCCGCGAGGGAGGTCGGGCAATGAGCAGTTCTTC. This codes for CASRPRGRSGNEQFF.

The chain links TRBV4-3 to TRBJ1-2; 7 bases align to TRBD1. The CDR3 consists of 14 residues. CDR1 and CDR2 (germline): LGHNA, YSLEER. The V and J ends lost 1 base and 4 bases, in that order; junction bases with no gene match: 3. CDR3 DNA: TGCGCCAGCAGCCAAGGACAGGGAGGCTATGGCTACACCTTC. This translates into CASSQGQGGYGYTF.

The DNA of the CDR3 is TGTGCCAGCAGCTTAGAGGGCGGGGGCGGCTACACCTTC. It translates to CASSLEGGGGYTF. The chain links TRBV7-8 to TRBJ1-2; possibly TRBD1 for D (6 bases). With 1 base removed from V and 8 bases from J, the gap between germline ends came to 11 bases. Germline-derived CDR1 and CDR2 are SGHVS and FQNEAQ. The CDR3 consists of 13 residues.

For this clone: Other DNA sequences in this specimen translate into the identical CDR3. The chain is built from TRBV7-9 and TRBJ1-5, with a possible D match to TRBD1 (5 bases). The CDR3 contains 14 residues. Trimming took 1 base from V and 5 from J, leaving 9 bases between them. The germline V gene encodes CDR1 SEHNR and CDR2 FQNEAQ (reference sequence). CDR3 loop: CASSLGRGDQPQHF. Here the CDR3 DNA reads TGTGCCAGCAGCTTAGGAAGGGGCGATCAGCCCCAGCATTTT.

This chain joins TRBV27 and TRBJ1-2, with 7 bases lining up with TRBD1. V shed 3 bases, J shed 6 bases, and the junction held 7 bases outside the gene matches. This CDR3 is built from 14 residues. The germline V gene encodes CDR1 MNHEY and CDR2 SMNVEV (reference sequence). This CDR3 reads CASSLRGGGDGYTF. CDR3 DNA sequence: TGTGCCAGCAGTTTGAGAGGAGGGGGCGATGGCTACACCTTC.

This clone was seen a few times. This chain connects TRBV28 to TRBJ1-1, with D perhaps matching TRBD1 (5 bases). The germline CDR1 and CDR2 sequences are MDHEN and SYDVKM. The V and J ends lost 5 bases and 6 bases respectively, with 13 bases between them. The CDR3 sequence is 13 residues long. The DNA for the CDR3 is TGTGCCAGCAGTGTGGGGCGCGGGGCTGAAGCTTTCTTT. Its protein is CASSVGRGAEAFF.

The chain uses TRBV30 and TRBJ1-6; TRBD1 matches at 10 bases. Germline CDR1 and CDR2: GTSNPN and SVGIG (reference sequence). With V trimmed by 4 bases and J by 7 bases, 13 bases remained unmatched. The CDR3 is made up of 17 amino acids. The CDR3 loop is CAWTRDRGPAGNSPLHF. The CDR3 DNA follows: TGTGCCTGGACCCGGGACAGGGGACCAGCTGGGAATTCACCCCTCCACTTT.

This chain joins TRBV6-5 and TRBJ1-3, with a possible D match to TRBD1 (5 bases). Germline lookup yields CDR1 MNHEY and CDR2 SVGAGI. There are 15 residues in the CDR3. V lost 2 bases and J 2 bases, leaving 10 bases between the germline ends. The CDR3 loop is CASSYSGGTGNTIYF. The CDR3 nucleotides are TGTGCCAGCAGTTACAGCGGGGGAACTGGAAACACCATATATTTT.

This chain joins TRBV10-3 and TRBJ1-1; tentatively, D is TRBD1 (5 bases). The length of the CDR3 is 18 residues. Trimming left V 4 bases short and J 0 bases short, with 21 bases between. From germline, CDR1 is ENHRY and CDR2 SYGVKD. The CDR3 DNA follows: TGTGCCATCAGTGCTTCGGGGGTAGCGGCTATCATGAACACTGAAGCTTTCTTT. Protein product: CAISASGVAAIMNTEAFF.

The V gene is TRBV28, the J gene TRBJ1-3; D call uncertain. V lost 5 bases and J lost 1, with 21 bases in between. Germline V gene sequence: CDR1 MDHEN, CDR2 SYDVKM. The CDR3 contains 18 residues. The DNA for the CDR3 is TGTGCCAGCAGTCCCGTGGGTGGTGGGAGAAATTCTGGAAACACCATATATTTT. Amino acids: CASSPVGGGRNSGNTIYF.

A remark on this clone: At one end the junction does not follow the germline gene, possibly because of a read error. The rearrangement uses TRBV5-1 and TRBJ2-1; unclear D gene. The CDR3 contains 12 residues. Germline lookup yields CDR1 SGHRS and CDR2 YFSETQ. The DNA of the CDR3 is TGTGCCAGCAGCTTTTATTCCCATGAGCAGTTCTTC. Translation: CASSFYSHEQFF.

The V call is TRBV4-1, the J call TRBJ2-5, with TRBD2 as a possible D gene (6 bases). Trimming took 4 bases from V and 7 from J, leaving 16 bases between them. The CDR3 is made up of 14 amino acids. Germline V gene sequence: CDR1 MGHRA, CDR2 YSYEKL. This CDR3 reads CASSPLGGQGTQYF. For the CDR3, the DNA is TGCGCCAGCAGCCCCCTGGGGGGTCAGGGGACCCAGTACTTC.

This clone was observed a handful of times. The gene calls are TRBV4-3 and TRBJ1-2, with D perhaps TRBD1 (6 bases). Germline assignment: CDR1 LGHNA and CDR2 YSLEER. The CDR3 contains 14 residues. Trimming removed 2 bases from V and 3 bases from J, with 10 bases in between. This chain's CDR3 is CASSQTDRYYGYTF. CDR3 sequence (DNA): TGCGCCAGCAGCCAAACGGACAGATACTATGGCTACACCTTC.